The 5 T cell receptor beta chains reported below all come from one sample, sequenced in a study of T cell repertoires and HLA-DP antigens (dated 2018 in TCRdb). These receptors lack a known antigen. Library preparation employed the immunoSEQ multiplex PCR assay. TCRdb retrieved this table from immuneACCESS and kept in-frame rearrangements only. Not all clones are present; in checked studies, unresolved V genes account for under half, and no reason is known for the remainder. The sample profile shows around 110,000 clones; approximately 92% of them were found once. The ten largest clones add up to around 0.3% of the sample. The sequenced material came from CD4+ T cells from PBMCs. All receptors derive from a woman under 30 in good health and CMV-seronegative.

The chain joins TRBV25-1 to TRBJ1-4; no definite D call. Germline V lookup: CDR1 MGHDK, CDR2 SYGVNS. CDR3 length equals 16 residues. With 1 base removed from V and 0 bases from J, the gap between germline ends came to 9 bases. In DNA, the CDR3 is TGTGCCAGCAGTGAATCGGACCGTGCAACTAATGAAAAACTGTTTTTT. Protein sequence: CASSESDRATNEKLFF.

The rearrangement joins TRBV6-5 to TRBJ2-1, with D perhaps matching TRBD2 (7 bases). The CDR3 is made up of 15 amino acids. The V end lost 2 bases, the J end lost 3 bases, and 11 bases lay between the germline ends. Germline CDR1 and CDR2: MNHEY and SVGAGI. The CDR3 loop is CASSYGGAVYNEQFF. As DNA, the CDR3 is TGTGCCAGCAGTTACGGGGGGGCCGTCTACAATGAGCAGTTCTTC.

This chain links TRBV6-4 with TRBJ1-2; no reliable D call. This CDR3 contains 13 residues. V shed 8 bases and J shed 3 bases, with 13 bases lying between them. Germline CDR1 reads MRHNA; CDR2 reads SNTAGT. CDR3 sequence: CASATGGHYGYTF. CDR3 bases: TGTGCCAGCGCCACCGGCGGGCACTATGGCTACACCTTC.

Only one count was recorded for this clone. This CDR3 is CASSVASRGTEAFF. Here the CDR3 DNA reads TGTGCCAGCAGCGTAGCTTCCAGGGGCACTGAAGCTTTCTTT. The chain couples TRBV9 to TRBJ1-1, with D perhaps TRBD1 (6 bases). CDR1 is SGDLS, CDR2 YYNGEE, per germline. V was shortened by 0 bases and J by 4 bases, with 10 bases between the two germline ends. The CDR3 has 14 residues.

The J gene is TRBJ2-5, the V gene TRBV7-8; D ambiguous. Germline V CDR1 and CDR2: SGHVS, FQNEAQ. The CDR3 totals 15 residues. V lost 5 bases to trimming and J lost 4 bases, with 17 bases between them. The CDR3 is CASSPVDGRGETQYF. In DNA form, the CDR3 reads TGTGCCAGCAGCCCAGTGGACGGACGTGGAGAGACCCAGTACTTC.